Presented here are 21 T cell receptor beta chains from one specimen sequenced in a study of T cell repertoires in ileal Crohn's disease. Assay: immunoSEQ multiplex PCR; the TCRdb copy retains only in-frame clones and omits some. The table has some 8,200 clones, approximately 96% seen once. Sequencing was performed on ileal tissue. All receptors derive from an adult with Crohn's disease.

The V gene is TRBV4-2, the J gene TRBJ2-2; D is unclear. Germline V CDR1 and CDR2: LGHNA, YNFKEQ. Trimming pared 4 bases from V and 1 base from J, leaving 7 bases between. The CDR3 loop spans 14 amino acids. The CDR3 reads CASSLLGNTGELFF. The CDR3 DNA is TGTGCCAGCAGCCTCCTAGGGAACACCGGGGAGCTGTTTTTT.

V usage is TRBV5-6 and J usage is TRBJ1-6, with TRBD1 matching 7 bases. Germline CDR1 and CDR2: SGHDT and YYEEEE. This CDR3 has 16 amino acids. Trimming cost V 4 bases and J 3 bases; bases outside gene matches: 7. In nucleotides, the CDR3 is TGTGCCAGCAGCCCAACTACAGGGGACTATAATTCACCCCTCCACTTT. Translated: CASSPTTGDYNSPLHF. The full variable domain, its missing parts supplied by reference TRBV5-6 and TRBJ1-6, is DAGVTQSPTHLIKTRGQQVTLRCSPKSGHDTVSWYQQALGQGPQFIFQYYEEEERQRGNFPDRFSGHQFPNYSSELNVNALLLGDSALYLCASSPTTGDYNSPLHFGNGTRLTVT.

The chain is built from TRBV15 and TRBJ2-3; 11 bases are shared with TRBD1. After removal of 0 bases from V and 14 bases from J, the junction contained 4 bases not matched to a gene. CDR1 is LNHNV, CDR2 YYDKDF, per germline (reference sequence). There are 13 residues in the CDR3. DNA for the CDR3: TGTGCCACCAGCAGAGATCGAGGGACAGGGGGGTATTTT. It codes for CATSRDRGTGGYF.

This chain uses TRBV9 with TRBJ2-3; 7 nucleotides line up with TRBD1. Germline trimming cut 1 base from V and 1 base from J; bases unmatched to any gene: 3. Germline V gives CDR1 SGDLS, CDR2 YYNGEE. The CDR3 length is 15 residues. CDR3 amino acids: CASSVRGLGTDTQYF. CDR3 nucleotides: TGTGCCAGCAGCGTAAGGGGGCTAGGCACAGATACGCAGTATTTT.

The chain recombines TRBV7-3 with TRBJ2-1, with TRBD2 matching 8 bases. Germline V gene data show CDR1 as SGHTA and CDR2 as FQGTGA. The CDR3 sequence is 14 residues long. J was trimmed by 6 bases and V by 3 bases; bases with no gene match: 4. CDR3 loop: CASSLASGSNEQFF. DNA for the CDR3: TGTGCCAGCAGCTTGGCTAGCGGGTCCAATGAGCAGTTCTTC. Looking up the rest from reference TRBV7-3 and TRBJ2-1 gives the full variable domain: GAGVSQTPSNKVTEKGKYVELRCDPISGHTALYWYRQSLGQGPEFLIYFQGTGAADDSGLPNDRFFAVRPEGSVSTLKIQRTERGDSAVYLCASSLASGSNEQFFGPGTRLTVL.

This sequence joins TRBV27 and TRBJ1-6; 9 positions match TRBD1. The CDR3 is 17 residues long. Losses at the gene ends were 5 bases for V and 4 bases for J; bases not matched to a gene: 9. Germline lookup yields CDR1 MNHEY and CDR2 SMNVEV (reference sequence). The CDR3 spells CASSILGQGSYNSPLHF. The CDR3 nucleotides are TGTGCCAGCAGTATACTAGGACAGGGGAGTTATAATTCACCCCTCCACTTT.

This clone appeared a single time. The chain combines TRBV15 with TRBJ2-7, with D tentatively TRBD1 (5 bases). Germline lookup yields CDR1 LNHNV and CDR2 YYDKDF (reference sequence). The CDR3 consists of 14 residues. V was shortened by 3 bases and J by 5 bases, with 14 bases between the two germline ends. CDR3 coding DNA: TGTGCCACCAGCAGCCCCATTTGGGGCGACGAGCAGTACTTC. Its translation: CATSSPIWGDEQYF.

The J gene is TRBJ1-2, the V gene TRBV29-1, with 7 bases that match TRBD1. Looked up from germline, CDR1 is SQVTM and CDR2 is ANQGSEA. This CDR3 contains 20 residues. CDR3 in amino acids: CSTKGGTTGVWLHQGEGYTF. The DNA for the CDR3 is TGCAGTACGAAGGGGGGCACCACAGGGGTATGGCTACACCAAGGAGAGGGCTACACCTTC.

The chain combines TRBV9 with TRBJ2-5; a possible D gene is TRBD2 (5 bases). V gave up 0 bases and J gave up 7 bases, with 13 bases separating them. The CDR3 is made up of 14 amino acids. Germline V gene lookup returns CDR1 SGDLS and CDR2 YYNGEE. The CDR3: CASSVAGRDTTQYF. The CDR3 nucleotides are TGTGCCAGCAGCGTAGCGGGAAGAGATACGACCCAGTACTTC.

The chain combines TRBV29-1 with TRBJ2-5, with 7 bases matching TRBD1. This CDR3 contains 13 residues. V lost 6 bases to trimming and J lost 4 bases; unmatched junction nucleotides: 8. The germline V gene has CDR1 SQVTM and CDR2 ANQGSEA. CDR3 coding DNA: TGCAGCGTCGCGACAGGGCAGGGAGAGACCCAGTACTTC. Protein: CSVATGQGETQYF. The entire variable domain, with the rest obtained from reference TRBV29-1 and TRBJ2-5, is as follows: SAVISQKPSRDICQRGTSLTIQCQVDSQVTMMFWYRQQPGQSLTLIATANQGSEATYESGFVIDKFPISRPNLTFSTLTVSNMSPEDSSIYLCSVATGQGETQYFGPGTRLLVL.

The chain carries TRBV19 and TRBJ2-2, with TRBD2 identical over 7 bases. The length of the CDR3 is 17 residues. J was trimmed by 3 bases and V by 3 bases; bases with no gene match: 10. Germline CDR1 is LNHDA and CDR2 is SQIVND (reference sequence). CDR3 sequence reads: CASSMGGGFSDTGELFF. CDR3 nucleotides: TGTGCCAGTAGTATGGGGGGGGGATTTAGCGACACCGGGGAGCTGTTTTTT. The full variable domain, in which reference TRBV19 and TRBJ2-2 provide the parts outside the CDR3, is DGGITQSPKYLFRKEGQNVTLSCEQNLNHDAMYWYRQDPGQGLRLIYYSQIVNDFQKGDIAEGYSVSREKKESFPLTVTSAQKNPTAFYLCASSMGGGFSDTGELFFGEGSRLTVL.

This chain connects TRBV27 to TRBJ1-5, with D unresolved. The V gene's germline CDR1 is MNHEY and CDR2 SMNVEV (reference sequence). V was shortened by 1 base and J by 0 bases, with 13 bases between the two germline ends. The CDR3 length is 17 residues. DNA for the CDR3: TGTGCCAGCAGTTTATTGGCTACAGACCTTAGCAATCAGCCCCAGCATTTT. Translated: CASSLLATDLSNQPQHF.

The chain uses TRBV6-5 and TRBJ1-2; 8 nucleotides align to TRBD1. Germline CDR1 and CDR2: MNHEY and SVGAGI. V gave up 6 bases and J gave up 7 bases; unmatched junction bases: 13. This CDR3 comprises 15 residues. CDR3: CASSRGGRGPSGYTF. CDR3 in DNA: TGTGCCAGCAGCCGGGGAGGCAGGGGGCCGTCTGGCTACACCTTC.

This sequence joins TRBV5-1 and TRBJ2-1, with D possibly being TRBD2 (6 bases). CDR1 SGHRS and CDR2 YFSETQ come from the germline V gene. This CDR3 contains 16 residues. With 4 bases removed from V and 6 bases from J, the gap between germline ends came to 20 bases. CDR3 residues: CASSQRLVLPGNEQFF. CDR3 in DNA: TGCGCCAGCAGCCAGCGACTAGTCCTACCCGGCAATGAGCAGTTCTTC.

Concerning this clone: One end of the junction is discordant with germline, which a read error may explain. The CDR3 coding sequence is TGTACCAGCAGCGTAGATTCCAGGGGAGAGACCCAGTACTTC. Its translation is CTSSVDSRGETQYF. V is TRBV9 and J is TRBJ2-5; possible D gene TRBD1, 6 bases. The length of the CDR3 is 14 residues. Germline V gene lookup returns CDR1 SGDLS and CDR2 YYNGEE.

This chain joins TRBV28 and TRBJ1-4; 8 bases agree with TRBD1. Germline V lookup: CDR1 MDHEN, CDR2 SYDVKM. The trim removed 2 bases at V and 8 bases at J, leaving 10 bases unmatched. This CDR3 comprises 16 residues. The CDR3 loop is CASSLPGTGGLEKLFF. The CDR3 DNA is TGTGCCAGCAGTTTACCCGGGACAGGAGGTCTCGAAAAACTGTTTTTT.

The CDR3 spells CASSLSGDQPQHF. As DNA, the CDR3 is TGTGCCAGCAGCTTGTCGGGGGATCAGCCCCAGCATTTT. The V and J genes are TRBV5-5 and TRBJ1-5, with a possible D match to TRBD1 (5 bases). This CDR3 spans 13 amino acids. Germline V gives CDR1 SGHKS, CDR2 YYEKEE (reference sequence). Trimming took 1 base from V and 5 from J, leaving 7 bases between them.

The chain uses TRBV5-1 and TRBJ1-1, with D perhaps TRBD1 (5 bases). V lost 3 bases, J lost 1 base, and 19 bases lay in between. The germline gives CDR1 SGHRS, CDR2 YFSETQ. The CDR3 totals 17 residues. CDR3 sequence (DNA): TGCGCCAGCAGCTGGAACCGGATTTTAACAGGGAACACTGAAGCTTTCTTT. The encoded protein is CASSWNRILTGNTEAFF.

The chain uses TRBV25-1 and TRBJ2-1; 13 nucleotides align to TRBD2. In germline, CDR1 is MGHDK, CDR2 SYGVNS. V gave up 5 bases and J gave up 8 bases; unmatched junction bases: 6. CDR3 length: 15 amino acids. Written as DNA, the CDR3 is TGTGCCAGCAGTCATACTAGCGGGGGGGCTGATGAGCAGTTCTTC. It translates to CASSHTSGGADEQFF.

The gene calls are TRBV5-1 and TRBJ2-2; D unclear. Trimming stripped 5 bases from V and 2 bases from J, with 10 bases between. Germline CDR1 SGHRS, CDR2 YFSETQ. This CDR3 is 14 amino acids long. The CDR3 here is CASRSTGNTGELFF. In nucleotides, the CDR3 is TGCGCCAGCAGGTCTACGGGTAACACCGGGGAGCTGTTTTTT.

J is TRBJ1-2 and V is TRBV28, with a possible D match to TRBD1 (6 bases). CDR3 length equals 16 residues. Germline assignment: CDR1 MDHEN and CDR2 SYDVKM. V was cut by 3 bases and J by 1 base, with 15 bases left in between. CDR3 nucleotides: TGTGCCAGCAGTTTGCAGGGACATCCCTTTAACTATGGCTACACCTTC. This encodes CASSLQGHPFNYGYTF.